The 15 T cell receptor beta chains listed next were all sequenced from one sample in a study of cytomegalovirus exposure and HLA in healthy donors. Clones were read by immunoSEQ multiplex PCR, and TCRdb kept only the in-frame ones, dropping some. The table records 330,000 or so clones, 80% to 90% of them present only once. The sample taken for sequencing was PBMCs. These receptors all come from a woman between 18 and 29 years old in good health and CMV-seronegative.

On this clone: Other nucleotide sequences from this sample produce the same CDR3. V is TRBV5-8 and J is TRBJ2-7; no firm D call. From germline, CDR1 is SGHTS and CDR2 YDEGEE. V was clipped by 0 bases and J by 3 bases, with 4 bases between them. CDR3 size: 12 residues. The CDR3 region has the DNA TGTGCCAGCAGCTTGGGCGGCTACGAGCAGTACTTC. Amino acids: CASSLGGYEQYF.

The rearrangement links TRBV29-1 to TRBJ2-3, with D possibly TRBD1 on 5 matching bases. CDR3 length equals 14 residues. The V end lost 8 bases, the J end lost 0 bases, and 15 bases lay between the germline ends. The germline CDR1 and CDR2 sequences are SQVTM and ANQGSEA. The CDR3 DNA reads as TGCAGCACTCTTGGGGCCACTAGCACAGATACGCAGTATTTT. Translated, it gives CSTLGATSTDTQYF.

The rearrangement uses TRBV28 and TRBJ2-1, with D perhaps matching TRBD2 (7 bases). Germline CDR1 reads MDHEN; CDR2 reads SYDVKM. The CDR3 runs 17 residues. The V and J ends lost 3 bases and 6 bases respectively, with 21 bases between them. The DNA for the CDR3 is TGTGCCAGCAGTTTGGGGAGGGGGGGTTTAATCTCCAATGAGCAGTTCTTC. Translated: CASSLGRGGLISNEQFF.

The chain employs TRBV28 and TRBJ1-5; the D gene is possibly TRBD1 (5 bases). The CDR3 totals 14 residues. Germline CDR1 reads MDHEN; CDR2 reads SYDVKM. Trimming cost V 2 bases and J 5 bases, with 10 bases left between them. The CDR3 spells CASSLLGGDQPQHF. The CDR3 DNA is TGTGCCAGCAGTTTACTGGGGGGGGATCAGCCCCAGCATTTT.

The CDR3 DNA follows: TGCGCCAGCTCCCCAAGCGGGAACACCGGGGAGCTGTTTTTT. Protein product: CASSPSGNTGELFF. The chain carries TRBV5-1 and TRBJ2-2, with D perhaps matching TRBD2 (5 bases). CDR1 is SGHRS and CDR2 is YFSETQ in the germline V gene. This CDR3 contains 14 residues. The V gene lost 7 bases and the J gene lost 1 base, with 11 bases spanning the gap.

The chain joins TRBV27 to TRBJ1-2; 11 bases match TRBD1. The germline gives CDR1 MNHEY, CDR2 SMNVEV (reference sequence). V dropped 4 bases and J dropped 0; count of bases not matched to a gene: 1. This CDR3 has 15 amino acids. CDR3 in amino acids: CASSWGQGANYGYTF. The DNA of the CDR3 is TGTGCCAGCAGTTGGGGACAGGGGGCTAACTATGGCTACACCTTC.

The genes are TRBV29-1 and TRBJ2-7; D is undetermined. The CDR3 is 10 residues long. Germline V gives CDR1 SQVTM, CDR2 ANQGSEA. Trimming took 7 bases from V and 2 from J, leaving 6 bases between them. CDR3: CSAHTYEQYF. The DNA of the CDR3 is TGCAGCGCTCACACCTACGAGCAGTACTTC.

CDR3 nucleotides: TGTGCCAGCAGCCAAGATCCGCCAGAAGCTAACTATGGCTACACCTTC. Protein product: CASSQDPPEANYGYTF. The rearrangement uses TRBV4-2 and TRBJ1-2, with D unresolved. The germline V and J ends were trimmed by 0 bases and 0 bases, with 11 bases remaining between them. Germline V gene lookup returns CDR1 LGHNA and CDR2 YNFKEQ. The CDR3 is 16 residues long.

V usage is TRBV27 and J usage is TRBJ1-2, with TRBD1 matching over 9 bases. The CDR3 sequence is 13 residues long. V lost 6 bases and J lost 8; bases outside the gene matches: 7. CDR1 and CDR2 (germline): MNHEY, SMNVEV (reference sequence). The CDR3 loop reads CASSEQGARGYTF. In nucleotides, the CDR3 is TGTGCCAGCAGCGAACAGGGGGCGCGGGGCTACACCTTC.

The chain uses TRBV28 and TRBJ2-7; the match to TRBD2 covers 11 bases. The germline V gene encodes CDR1 MDHEN and CDR2 SYDVKM. CDR3 length equals 15 residues. Germline trimming cut 8 bases from V and 4 bases from J; bases unmatched to any gene: 10. This chain's CDR3 is CASLTQGLAEYEQYF. DNA for the CDR3: TGTGCCAGCCTAACCCAGGGACTAGCGGAATACGAGCAGTACTTC.

The gene calls are TRBV18 and TRBJ2-7; maybe TRBD2 (6 bases). The CDR3 length is 13 residues. CDR1 and CDR2 from the germline V gene are KGHSH and LQKENI. V lost 1 base and J 6 bases, leaving 10 bases between the germline ends. The CDR3 loop is CASSPRRGGEQYF. CDR3 DNA: TGTGCCAGCTCACCACGGCGGGGAGGCGAGCAGTACTTC.

The CDR3, as DNA: TGTGCCAGCATCATCAATCACAGGACAGGGGGTGAAAAACTGTTTTTT. It specifies CASIINHRTGGEKLFF. V gene TRBV2 combines with J gene TRBJ1-4; 10 bases match TRBD1. Looked up from germline, CDR1 is SNHLY and CDR2 is FYNNEI. The CDR3 is 16 residues long. Trimming removed 7 bases from V and 7 bases from J; junction bases left unmatched: 12.

The rearrangement uses TRBV27 and TRBJ2-7, with 8 bases aligning to TRBD2. The length of the CDR3 is 13 residues. The J segment lost 2 bases and the V segment lost 7 bases, leaving 4 bases of the junction unmatched. Germline V gene sequence: CDR1 MNHEY, CDR2 SMNVEV (reference sequence). The CDR3, as DNA: TGTGCCAGCAAGCCGGGACTAGCCTACGAGCAGTACTTC. This codes for CASKPGLAYEQYF.

This clone occurred once. The genes are TRBV4-3 and TRBJ1-4; 8 bases fit TRBD1. V shed 0 bases and J 7 bases; nucleotides not matched to a gene: 1. Looked up from germline, CDR1 is LGHNA and CDR2 is YSLEER. The CDR3 contains 14 residues. CDR3: CASSQEDRVEKLFF. Here the CDR3 DNA reads TGCGCCAGCAGCCAAGAGGACAGGGTTGAAAAACTGTTTTTT.

The chain is built from TRBV9 and TRBJ2-3, with 7 nucleotides matching TRBD2. V was pared by 0 bases and J by 4 bases, with 2 bases of the junction left unmatched. This CDR3 has 14 residues. Per germline, CDR1 SGDLS and CDR2 YYNGEE. The CDR3 DNA follows: TGTGCCAGCAGCGTAGGGGGAGGGGCAGATACGCAGTATTTT. Amino acid sequence: CASSVGGGADTQYF.